Sequencing of this T cell receptor (beta chain) was carried out in a study of blood T cell repertoires in COVID-19. In the study overall: T cells, B-cell-depleted T cells, or PBMCs provided the cDNA or gDNA that served as material.

This CDR3 has 14 residues. V lost 11 bases to trimming and J lost 6 bases; unmatched junction nucleotides: 13. Per germline, CDR1 SNHLY and CDR2 FYNNEI. Generated by immunoSEQ multiplex PCR, the TCRdb table keeps only in-frame clones and is missing some. The repertoire has a few hundred thousand clones, approximately 87% of them found once; the top ten carry around 9.1%. Material for sequencing was peripheral blood. This TCR derives from a human donor in a cohort sampled during active COVID-19. This chain uses TRBV2 with TRBJ2-7, with 10 bases that match TRBD2. Written as DNA, the CDR3 is TGTGCCGGCCATGGGGCTAGCGGGAGAAGCGAGCAGTACTTC. Amino acids: CAGHGASGRSEQYF.